Listed below are T cell receptor beta chains from one sample, sequenced in a study of PD-L1 blockade in urothelial cancer. The assay was immunoSEQ multiplex PCR, and TCRdb's table has in-frame clones only and misses some. This table has 57,000 or so clones, about 80% appearing once. The sample in question was PBMCs, obtained around atezolizumab (anti-PD-L1) treatment. The source of these receptors is a man aged 65 to 85 with urothelial cancer. Both conserved end residues are part of each CDR3. Fields, in order: D gene, V gene, J gene, clone size, CDR3 DNA, CDR3 protein. A D gene is named only where the DNA matches it firmly. Clone size is not always given. Where it is, it says once, few, many or a class for expanded clones.

NA	TRBV29-1	TRBJ1-1	few	TGCAGCGTTGAAGATCGTACACCTTCGAACACTGAAGCTTTCTTT	CSVEDRTPSNTEAFF
NA	TRBV5-6	TRBJ2-5	NA	TGTGCCAGCAGCTTATTCGGGGTCCAAGAGACCCAGTACTTC	CASSLFGVQETQYF
NA	TRBV28	TRBJ2-7	NA	TGTGCCAGCACTAACGGAGGGGAAAACGAGCAGTACTTC	CASTNGGENEQYF
TRBD1	TRBV6-1	TRBJ2-2	NA	TGTGCCAGCTTTCGAGGGGGCGCGGACACCGCGGAGCTGTTTTTT	CASFRGGADTAELFF
TRBD1	TRBV5-1	TRBJ2-7	NA	TGCGCCAGCAGCTTGGCCGGGACAGGTGCCTACGAGCAGTACTTC	CASSLAGTGAYEQYF
NA	TRBV2	TRBJ1-2	NA	TGTGCCAGCGCCCGGGACACTCTTTATATGAACTATGGCTACACCTTC	CASARDTLYMNYGYTF
TRBD1	TRBV7-9	TRBJ2-6	NA	TGTGCCAGCAGCCCCACCGGGACAGGGGGTTCTCTGACTTTC	CASSPTGTGGSLTF
NA	TRBV2	TRBJ1-5	NA	TGTGCCAGCAGTGAGGGCGCTGGGCAGCCCCAGCATTTT	CASSEGAGQPQHF
NA	TRBV2	TRBJ1-1	once	TGTGCCAGCAGGATACAGGCTGCTGCGCCTGAAGCTTTCTTT	CASRIQAAAPEAFF
NA	TRBV15	TRBJ2-5	NA	TGTGCCACCGGGGGGCAAGAGACCCAGTACTTC	CATGGQETQYF
NA	TRBV5-1	TRBJ2-1	NA	TGCGCCAGCAGCTTGGGACCAGGGGGGACCTACAATGAGCAGTTCTTC	CASSLGPGGTYNEQFF
TRBD2	TRBV29-1	TRBJ2-5	NA	TGCAGCGTTGATACAGCGGGAGTCCAAGAGACCCAGTACTTC	CSVDTAGVQETQYF
NA	TRBV5-1	TRBJ2-7	NA	TGCGCCAGCAGCTTGGACAGGGCCACCTACGAGCAGTACTTC	CASSLDRATYEQYF
NA	TRBV28	TRBJ2-7	NA	TGTGCCAGCGGGGAGACCGTACTTAGGGAGCAGTACTTC	CASGETVLREQYF
NA	TRBV10-2	TRBJ1-2	NA	TGCGCCAGCAGTGGAGGGGGAGGGGCGGGAGGCTACACCTTC	CASSGGGGAGGYTF
NA	TRBV5-6	TRBJ1-1	NA	TGTGCCAGCAGCTTTAACAGGGTAGCTTTCTTT	CASSFNRVAFF
TRBD1	TRBV18	TRBJ2-1	NA	TGTGCCAGCTCACCGGGACAGGGGTACAATGAGCAGTTCTTC	CASSPGQGYNEQFF
NA	TRBV18	TRBJ2-7	NA	TGTGCCAGCTCACCAAAACAGGGTGTCGAGCAGTACTTC	CASSPKQGVEQYF
TRBD1	TRBV19	TRBJ1-1	NA	TGTGCCAGTAGCCTGACAGGGAGCACTGAAGCTTTCTTT	CASSLTGSTEAFF
NA	TRBV6-5	TRBJ1-2	few	TGTGCCAGCAGTTACACAGGGAACTATGGCTACACCTTC	CASSYTGNYGYTF